The rows below give T cell receptor beta chains drawn from one sample of a study of shared clonotypes between healthy human individuals. The assay was immunoSEQ multiplex PCR, and TCRdb's table has in-frame clones only and misses some. This table holds a few hundred thousand clones, over 60% found once. Sequences were obtained from PBMCs. The receptors originated from a woman in her 40s in good health. Some clones in this sample may be carry-over from other donors' samples. The conserved cysteine and the conserved F or W are not part of the CDR3 here. Fields, in order: D gene, V gene, J gene, CDR3 protein. D genes are given only for firm matches.

>-|TRBV2|TRBJ2-5
ASSPQETQY
>TRBD1|TRBV29-1|TRBJ2-7
SVGTGGRYEQY
>-|TRBV5-1|TRBJ1-2
ASSEPENYGYT
>-|TRBV29-1|TRBJ2-3
SVEDLAADTQY
>TRBD1|TRBV5-1|TRBJ2-3
ASSLGQGVDTQY
>-|TRBV6-5|TRBJ1-5
ASSWAGGSNQPQH
>-|TRBV7-9|TRBJ1-1
ASILGRRNTEAF
>-|TRBV13|TRBJ2-1
ASSLAGAHNEQF
>-|TRBV7-8|TRBJ2-1
ASSPLAQAVEQF
>TRBD1|TRBV7-2|TRBJ2-5
ASSLNRDRQHQETQY
>-|TRBV18|TRBJ2-7
ASSPASAYYEQY
>-|TRBV18|TRBJ1-6
ASSPPAGPSRLH
>-|TRBV6-1|TRBJ2-1
ATLGEYKQF
>-|TRBV7-6|TRBJ2-5
ASSSPGNQVETQY
>-|TRBV5-1|TRBJ2-5
ASSGQETQY
>-|TRBV25-1|TRBJ2-2
ASSELWAGELF